These 27 T cell receptor beta chains were all obtained from the same sample, sequenced in a study of blood T cells in healthy people across ages. A second PCR of roughly 6 to 12 cycles used a sample-barcoded 5' primer and a J-beta primer mix. TCRdb reprocessed the 5' RACE reads with MiXCR, giving one entry per CDR3 protein. This repertoire shows around 800,000 distinct CDR3 sequences, roughly 24% found once; its top ten account for less than 3.5%. This sample also appeared in a second study, on T cells of mothers and their children.

Sequencing was done on a sample of blood. Receptors originate from a boy younger than 18 in good health.

This clonotype has only a few counts. J is TRBJ2-5 and V is TRBV28; D ambiguous. V lost 6 bases, J lost 1 base, and 12 bases lay in between. Germline V lookup: CDR1 MDHEN, CDR2 SYDVKM. CDR3 size: 14 residues. The CDR3 is CASSHTKAQETQYF. The CDR3 DNA reads TGTGCCAGCAGCCACACTAAGGCCCAAGAGACCCAGTACTTC.

This clonotype was detected a few times. The chain joins TRBV5-4 to TRBJ2-5; no reliable D call. The end of the DNA fits TRBJ2-7 better, so the J call may be wrong. The CDR3 loop spans 12 amino acids. Per germline, CDR1 SGHNT and CDR2 YYREEE (reference sequence). CDR3 loop: CASSSSDYEQYF. The CDR3 coding sequence is TGTGCCAGCAGCTCCAGTGACTACGAGCAGTACTTC.

This clonotype was counted a few times. This sequence joins TRBV2 and TRBJ2-3, with D possibly matching TRBD2 (6 bases). Trimming left V 9 bases short and J 0 bases short, with 13 bases between. Per germline, CDR1 SNHLY and CDR2 FYNNEI. This CDR3 has 14 amino acids. CDR3 in amino acids: CASHRDSSTDTQYF. In DNA, the CDR3 is TGTGCCAGTCACCGGGACTCTAGCACAGATACGCAGTATTTT. The whole variable domain, remainder taken from reference TRBV2 and TRBJ2-3, is EPEVTQTPSHQVTQMGQEVILRCVPISNHLYFYWYRQILGQKVEFLVSFYNNEISEKSEIFDDQFSVERPDGSNFTLKIRSTKLEDSAMYFCASHRDSSTDTQYFGPGTRLTVL.

The table lists this clonotype with a few counts. J is TRBJ1-2 and V is TRBV29-1; D may be TRBD1 (5 bases). The CDR3 length is 12 residues. V lost 7 bases to trimming and J lost 7 bases, with 16 bases between them. Germline V gene data show CDR1 as SQVTM and CDR2 as ANQGSEA. The CDR3 DNA reads as TGCAGCGAGCGGGGGTCACCTGTTGGCTACACCTTC. It yields the protein CSERGSPVGYTF.

The CDR3 nucleotides are TGTGCCAGCAGCTTAATCGGGGTGGACACGCAAAAAGAGACCCAGTACTTC. It encodes CASSLIGVDTQKETQYF. The gene calls are TRBV13 and TRBJ2-5, with D tentatively TRBD1 or TRBD2 (5 bases each). Trimming removed 2 bases from V and 3 bases from J, with 19 bases in between. The CDR3 covers 17 residues. Germline V CDR1 and CDR2: PRHDT, FYEKMQ (reference sequence).

This clonotype was seen just once. The rearrangement links TRBV6-5 to TRBJ1-1; D might be TRBD1 (6 bases). CDR1 is MNHEY and CDR2 is SVGAGI in the germline V gene. This CDR3 contains 17 residues. Trimming stripped 3 bases from V and 5 bases from J, with 22 bases between. In nucleotides, the CDR3 is TGTGCCAGCAGTTATTCCGGGGGGGCAGGGTTTTATACTGAAGCTTTCTTT. Its protein is CASSYSGGAGFYTEAFF.

This clonotype was counted a single time. The chain recombines TRBV10-3 with TRBJ2-5; no clear D gene. The CDR3 spans 12 residues. Germline V gene sequence: CDR1 ENHRY, CDR2 SYGVKD. The V gene lost 1 base and the J gene lost 4 bases, with 4 bases spanning the gap. In DNA form, the CDR3 reads TGTGCCATCAGTGAGTACGGAGAGACCCAGTACTTC. Residues: CAISEYGETQYF.

The chain joins TRBV25-1 to TRBJ2-5, with TRBD1 identical over 8 bases. Trimming at V came to 5 bases and at J to 6 bases, leaving 11 bases not matched to a gene. The CDR3 has 15 residues. Germline loops: CDR1 MGHDK, CDR2 SYGVNS. This chain's CDR3 is CASSSETGVRKTQYF. Here the CDR3 DNA reads TGTGCCAGCAGTTCCGAGACAGGGGTGCGGAAGACCCAGTACTTC.

The chain combines TRBV27 with TRBJ2-2; TRBD1 is a possible D gene (6 bases). The CDR3 has 16 amino acids. Trimming pared 2 bases from V and 9 bases from J, leaving 19 bases between. CDR1 and CDR2 (germline): MNHEY, SMNVEV (reference sequence). The CDR3 loop is CASSLRSQGFGRELFF. CDR3 DNA: TGTGCCAGCAGTTTACGATCACAGGGTTTTGGGAGGGAGCTGTTTTTT.

The chain combines TRBV7-9 with TRBJ1-5, with D unclear. The CDR3 has 15 amino acids. Germline loops: CDR1 SEHNR, CDR2 FQNEAQ (reference sequence). Trimming removed 0 bases at V and 7 bases at J, with 13 bases between. The CDR3 bases are TGTGCCAGCAGCTTAGCAGCCCAAAAGGGCCAGCCCCAGCATTTT. This codes for CASSLAAQKGQPQHF.

The table lists this clonotype with a few counts. The V and J genes are TRBV24-1 and TRBJ2-7; 11 bases fit TRBD2. This CDR3 contains 16 residues. J lost 2 bases, V lost 4 bases, and 6 bases had no gene match. CDR1 and CDR2 from the germline V gene are KGHDR and SFDVKD. CDR3 amino acids: CATSDPASGGTYEQYF. The DNA for the CDR3 is TGTGCCACCAGTGACCCGGCTAGCGGGGGGACCTACGAGCAGTACTTC.

This clonotype came up a few times. The rearrangement joins TRBV28 to TRBJ2-7; no clear D. The germline CDR1 and CDR2 sequences are MDHEN and SYDVKM. The CDR3 runs to 13 residues. Trimming removed 2 bases from V and 2 bases from J, with 7 bases in between. The CDR3 here is CASSLANPYEQYF. The CDR3 bases are TGTGCCAGCAGTTTAGCAAATCCCTACGAGCAGTACTTC.

In the case of this clonotype: One end of the junction is discordant with germline, which a read error may explain. The chain uses TRBV7-9 and TRBJ2-5; 7 bases fit TRBD1. CDR3 size: 15 residues. CDR1 SEHNR and CDR2 FQNEAQ come from the germline V gene (reference sequence). CDR3 nucleotide sequence: TGTACCAGCAGCTTAGAGGGACAGAAACAAGAGACCCAGTACTTC. The encoded protein is CTSSLEGQKQETQYF.

CDR3 loop: CASSPQGIDGYTF. In DNA, the CDR3 is TGCGCCAGCAGCCCACAGGGAATCGATGGCTACACCTTC. V usage is TRBV5-1 and J usage is TRBJ1-2, with D possibly being TRBD1 (6 bases). Trimming shortened V by 4 bases and J by 6 bases, and 13 bases separated the two germline ends. CDR3 size: 13 residues. The germline CDR1 and CDR2 sequences are SGHRS and YFSETQ.

This clonotype was picked up a small number of times. The rearrangement uses TRBV5-1 and TRBJ2-2, with TRBD2 matching over 7 bases. The J segment lost 0 bases and the V segment lost 5 bases, leaving 7 bases of the junction unmatched. The germline V gene has CDR1 SGHRS and CDR2 YFSETQ. The CDR3 extends over 16 amino acids. For the CDR3, the DNA is TGCGCCAGCAGATGGAGCGGGGTCGCGAACACCGGGGAGCTGTTTTTT. It specifies CASRWSGVANTGELFF.

This clonotype has a count of ten or more. The chain uses TRBV7-2 and TRBJ2-5, with D perhaps matching TRBD2 (6 bases). The J call may be incorrect, as the DNA end agrees better with TRBJ2-7. This CDR3 spans 14 amino acids. The germline gives CDR1 SGHTA, CDR2 FQGNSA. CDR3 protein: CASSLAAGFYEQYF. The CDR3 region has the DNA TGTGCCAGCAGCTTAGCAGCGGGCTTCTACGAGCAGTACTTC.

This clonotype was observed a handful of times. The chain carries TRBV12-3 or TRBV12-4 and TRBJ1-3; D possibly corresponds to TRBD1 (5 bases). V lost 6 bases and J lost 8, with 14 bases in between. This CDR3 contains 13 residues. The DNA of the CDR3 is TGTGCCAGCAGCTGGCGTTCGGGGGACACCATATATTTT. It translates to CASSWRSGDTIYF.

This clonotype was counted only a few times. The chain employs TRBV12-3 or TRBV12-4 and TRBJ2-4, with 7 nucleotides matching TRBD1. This CDR3 contains 15 residues. The junction had 3 bases not matched to a gene; V was cut back by 1 base and J by 3 bases. DNA for the CDR3: TGTGCCAGCAGTTTAGTCGGACAGGTCAAAAACATTCAGTACTTC. The encoded protein is CASSLVGQVKNIQYF.

The chain carries TRBV10-3 and TRBJ2-1, with 14 bases fitting TRBD2. The germline CDR1 and CDR2 sequences are ENHRY and SYGVKD. The V and J ends lost 4 bases and 9 bases, in that order; junction bases with no gene match: 8. The CDR3 has 16 residues. The CDR3 loop reads CAISGLAGGPGGEQFF. The CDR3 DNA follows: TGTGCCATCAGTGGACTAGCGGGGGGGCCGGGAGGTGAGCAGTTCTTC.

The chain is built from TRBV7-9 and TRBJ2-5; TRBD1 is a possible D gene (6 bases). V lost 5 bases and J 3 bases, leaving 19 bases between the germline ends. In germline, CDR1 is SEHNR, CDR2 FQNEAQ (reference sequence). This CDR3 has 16 amino acids. DNA for the CDR3: TGTGCCAGCAGCGCCATCCGGACAGCCTTAGAAGAGACCCAGTACTTC. Translating it yields CASSAIRTALEETQYF.

The chain links TRBV6-1 to TRBJ2-5; 10 bases are shared with TRBD2. The J call is uncertain, as TRBJ2-1 better fits the DNA end. The CDR3 loop spans 14 amino acids. Germline V gives CDR1 MNHNS, CDR2 SASEGT. The CDR3 nucleotides are TGTGCCAGCAGTGGAGCGGGGGGGCCTGTGGAGCAGTTCTTC. It codes for CASSGAGGPVEQFF.

The chain uses TRBV30 and TRBJ2-1; 11 bases align to TRBD2. With 4 bases clipped from V and 15 bases from J, the junction kept 8 bases outside the gene matches. The germline V gene has CDR1 GTSNPN and CDR2 SVGIG (reference sequence). The CDR3 is 12 amino acids. This CDR3 is CAWTRLAGFAFF. CDR3 nucleotide sequence: TGTGCCTGGACCCGACTAGCGGGGTTTGCGTTCTTC.

The V and J genes are TRBV11-1 and TRBJ2-5; D is perhaps TRBD1 (6 bases). The closer fit of TRBJ2-7 to the DNA end suggests the J call may be wrong. CDR3 size: 14 residues. The germline V gene encodes CDR1 SGHAT and CDR2 FQDESV (reference sequence). For the CDR3, the DNA is TGTGCCAGCAGCCTCATGAGGGGGACCTACGAGCAGTACTTC. Translated, it gives CASSLMRGTYEQYF.

V is TRBV4-2 and J is TRBJ2-7; a weak D match, TRBD2 (7 bases). The V gene lost 1 base and the J gene lost 0 bases, with 22 bases spanning the gap. The CDR3 has 19 amino acids. CDR1 LGHNA and CDR2 YNFKEQ come from the germline V gene. The CDR3 bases are TGTGCCAGCAGCCAAGTGAGGCGGGGGCCTGAAGAGGGCTCCTACGAGCAGTACTTC. Translated, it gives CASSQVRRGPEEGSYEQYF.

V is TRBV6-5 and J is TRBJ1-2; no reliable D call. Germline CDR1 reads MNHEY; CDR2 reads SVGAGI. The CDR3 has 17 amino acids. V lost 2 bases to trimming and J lost 0 bases, with 16 bases between them. CDR3 DNA sequence: TGTGCCAGCAGTTACCCCTCCGGGCCTACCGCTAACTATGGCTACACCTTC. It yields the protein CASSYPSGPTANYGYTF.

J is TRBJ2-7 and V is TRBV20-1, with 10 positions matching TRBD1. This CDR3 comprises 15 residues. Trimming took 5 bases from V and 5 from J; bases not matched to a gene: 12. Germline CDR1 and CDR2: DFQATT and SNEGSKA (reference sequence). The CDR3 sequence: CSALPHRDRGNEQYF. In DNA form, the CDR3 reads TGCAGTGCTTTACCTCATCGGGACAGGGGTAACGAGCAGTACTTC.

The genes are TRBV20-1 and TRBJ2-7; a weak D match, TRBD2 (5 bases). The V gene lost 1 base and the J gene lost 12 bases, with 16 bases spanning the gap. Germline V gene data show CDR1 as DFQATT and CDR2 as SNEGSKA (reference sequence). This CDR3 has 12 amino acids. CDR3 residues: CSARGNRETPYF. In nucleotides, the CDR3 is TGCAGTGCTAGAGGCAATAGGGAGACTCCGTACTTC.